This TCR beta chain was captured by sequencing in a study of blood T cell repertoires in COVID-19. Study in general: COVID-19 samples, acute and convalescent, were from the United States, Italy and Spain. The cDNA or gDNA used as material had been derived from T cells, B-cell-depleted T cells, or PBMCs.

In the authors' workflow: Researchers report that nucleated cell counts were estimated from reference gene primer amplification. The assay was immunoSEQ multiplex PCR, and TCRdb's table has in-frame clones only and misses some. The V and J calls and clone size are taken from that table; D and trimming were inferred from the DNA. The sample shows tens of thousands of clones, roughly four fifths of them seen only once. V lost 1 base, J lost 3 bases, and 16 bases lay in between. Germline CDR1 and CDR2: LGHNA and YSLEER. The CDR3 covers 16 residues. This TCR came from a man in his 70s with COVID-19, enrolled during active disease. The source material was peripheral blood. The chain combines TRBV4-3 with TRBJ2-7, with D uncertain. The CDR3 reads CASSQGFFSGDYEQYF. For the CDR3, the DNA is TGCGCCAGCAGCCAAGGGTTTTTTAGTGGTGACTACGAGCAGTACTTC.